The 25 T cell receptor beta chains presented below share a single source sample, sequenced in a study of blood T cell repertoires in COVID-19. Assay: immunoSEQ multiplex PCR; the TCRdb copy retains only in-frame clones and omits some. The table records about 100,000 clones, 90% to 95% of them present only once. What was sequenced was peripheral blood. These receptors all stem from a man aged 55 to 70 with acute or convalescent COVID-19.

V and J are TRBV6-5 and TRBJ2-7; 9 bases fit TRBD1. The CDR3 loop spans 13 amino acids. With 5 bases clipped from V and 5 bases from J, the junction kept 4 bases outside the gene matches. The germline V gene encodes CDR1 MNHEY and CDR2 SVGAGI. CDR3 residues: CASSKGTGNEQYV. In DNA, the CDR3 is TGTGCCAGCAGTAAGGGGACAGGGAACGAGCAGTACGTC.

The J gene is TRBJ2-3, the V gene TRBV27, with D hard to call. With 7 bases removed from V and 0 bases from J, the gap between germline ends came to 8 bases. The CDR3 extends over 13 amino acids. Germline V gene sequence: CDR1 MNHEY, CDR2 SMNVEV (reference sequence). The CDR3: CASKQASTDTQYF. CDR3 bases: TGTGCCAGCAAGCAAGCGAGCACAGATACGCAGTATTTT.

The J gene is TRBJ2-3, the V gene TRBV6-5; D is perhaps TRBD2 (6 bases). V was shortened by 0 bases and J by 9 bases, with 10 bases between the two germline ends. The CDR3 runs to 13 residues. CDR1 is MNHEY, CDR2 SVGAGI, per germline. CDR3 in amino acids: CASSYSSGVTQYF. The CDR3 DNA sequence: TGTGCCAGCAGTTACTCATCGGGGGTCACGCAGTATTTT.

The V gene is TRBV5-1, the J gene TRBJ1-3; D is uncertain. The germline V and J ends were trimmed by 2 bases and 1 base, with 10 bases remaining between them. CDR1 is SGHRS, CDR2 YFSETQ, per germline. This CDR3 has 15 residues. DNA of the CDR3: TGCGCCAGCAGCTTCCTCGCGGGGTCTGGAAACACCATATATTTT. Its translation is CASSFLAGSGNTIYF.

The chain joins TRBV6-2 or TRBV6-3 to TRBJ1-4; D remains unclear. The CDR3 length is 18 residues. V lost 2 bases to trimming and J lost 0 bases, with 16 bases between them. CDR1 and CDR2 from the germline V gene are MNHEY and SVGEGT. As DNA, the CDR3 is TGTGCCAGCAGTTACCCGAGGCGAGGGCCTGCAACTAATGAAAAACTGTTTTTT. The encoded protein is CASSYPRRGPATNEKLFF.

This rearrangement joins TRBV3-1 (or the pseudogene TRBV3-2) to TRBJ2-7; the match to TRBD1 covers 8 bases. The CDR3 has 14 residues. The junction had 5 bases not matched to a gene; V was cut back by 1 base and J by 6 bases. Germline CDR1 is LGHDT and CDR2 is YNNKEL (reference sequence). DNA of the CDR3: TGTGCCAGCAGCCAAGGACAGGGGTTAGGCGAGCAGTACTTC. Amino acid sequence: CASSQGQGLGEQYF.

About this clone itself: Because it lacks the conserved phenylalanine or tryptophan at the end, this CDR3 is likely a read error. No DNA is shown, since the ends of the CDR3 on it are uncertain; the CDR3 is the one TCRdb lists. The chain couples TRBV14 to TRBJ2-7; the table gives TRBD1 as D, unverified against the DNA. Germline V CDR1 and CDR2: SGHDN, FVKESK. The CDR3 spans 11 residues, counting both ends. This chain's CDR3 is CASSLLTGGEI.

The CDR3 nucleotides are TGTGCCAGCAGTCCGACAGGGCGGTGGTACGAGCAGTACGTC. Amino acid sequence: CASSPTGRWYEQYV. This chain uses TRBV6-5 with TRBJ2-7; TRBD1 agrees at 7 bases. CDR1 and CDR2 (germline): MNHEY, SVGAGI. Unmatched junction bases numbered 8, after V lost 5 bases and J lost 4 bases. CDR3 length equals 14 residues.

This chain uses TRBV13 with TRBJ2-1; 8 bases are a match to TRBD1. After removal of 5 bases from V and 1 base from J, the junction contained 4 bases not matched to a gene. The CDR3 length is 15 residues. Germline CDR1 is PRHDT and CDR2 is FYEKMQ (reference sequence). The CDR3 here is CASSHRGWSYNEQFF. The CDR3 DNA sequence: TGTGCCAGCAGCCACAGGGGGTGGTCCTACAATGAGCAGTTCTTC.

This chain connects TRBV27 to TRBJ2-1; D is possibly TRBD2 (5 bases). The V end lost 5 bases, the J end lost 10 bases, and 12 bases lay between the germline ends. There are 12 residues in the CDR3. The V gene's germline CDR1 is MNHEY and CDR2 SMNVEV (reference sequence). CDR3 sequence reads: CASSLRAGEQFF. The CDR3 coding sequence is TGTGCCAGCAGTCTGAGGGCTGGGGAGCAGTTCTTC.

J is TRBJ1-3 and V is TRBV5-1, with D maybe TRBD1 (6 bases). The CDR3 length is 15 residues. V lost 0 bases, J lost 1 base, and 8 bases lay in between. Germline V gives CDR1 SGHRS, CDR2 YFSETQ. The CDR3 here is CASSLGGGSGNTIYF. CDR3 bases: TGCGCCAGCAGCTTGGGAGGGGGATCTGGAAACACCATATATTTT.

The chain links TRBV2 to TRBJ2-5, with TRBD2 matching over 8 bases. From germline, CDR1 is SNHLY and CDR2 FYNNEI. This CDR3 contains 16 residues. V trimming: 7 bases; J trimming: 4 bases; junction bases outside the gene matches: 14. The CDR3 nucleotides are TGTGCCAGCACCCTTCCGGAAGCGGGAGTGAGAGAGACCCAGTACTTC. Translating gives CASTLPEAGVRETQYF.

This sequence joins TRBV10-3 and TRBJ2-7; D possibly corresponds to TRBD2 (5 bases). Germline V gene data show CDR1 as ENHRY and CDR2 as SYGVKD. Deletions cut 6 bases from V and 0 bases from J, with 18 bases between. The CDR3 contains 16 residues. The CDR3 sequence: CAISPFGSTSSYEQYF. For the CDR3, the DNA is TGTGCCATCAGCCCTTTTGGCAGCACTAGCTCCTACGAGCAGTACTTC.

The CDR3 protein is CASSQGASGRYEQYF. CDR3 bases: TGTGCCAGCAGCCAAGGAGCTAGCGGGAGGTACGAGCAGTACTTC. The V and J genes are TRBV3-1 (or the pseudogene TRBV3-2) and TRBJ2-7, with 11 bases lining up with TRBD2. The CDR3 length is 15 residues. V trimming: 1 base; J trimming: 4 bases; junction bases outside the gene matches: 3. Germline V CDR1 and CDR2: LGHDT, YNNKEL (reference sequence).

The chain recombines TRBV5-6 with TRBJ2-1; D possibly corresponds to TRBD2 (7 bases). The V end was cut by 1 base, the J end by 9 bases, with 14 bases between. Germline loops: CDR1 SGHDT, CDR2 YYEEEE. This CDR3 is built from 14 residues. The CDR3 is CASSLIAGEGEQFF. CDR3 bases: TGTGCCAGCAGCTTGATCGCAGGGGAGGGTGAGCAGTTCTTC.

The rearrangement links TRBV25-1 to TRBJ1-6, with no clear D. V lost 6 bases and J 10 bases, leaving 10 bases between the germline ends. The germline V gene has CDR1 MGHDK and CDR2 SYGVNS. This CDR3 is built from 12 residues. The CDR3 nucleotides are TGTGCCAGCAGCCTACCCAACTCACCCCTCCACTTT. Its protein product is CASSLPNSPLHF.

By share, this clone counts as medium-sized. CDR3 in amino acids: CASSRGSSGNTIYF. For the CDR3, the DNA is TGTGCCAGCAGCAGGGGGTCCTCTGGAAACACCATATATTTT. The V and J genes are TRBV6-6 and TRBJ1-3; TRBD1 matches 7 bases. The CDR3 has 14 residues. The J segment lost 0 bases and the V segment lost 6 bases, leaving 2 bases of the junction unmatched. Germline V gene sequence: CDR1 MNHNY, CDR2 SVGAGI (reference sequence).

This clone was counted a few times. The genes are TRBV19 and TRBJ1-2, with 7 nucleotides matching TRBD1. The germline V gene has CDR1 LNHDA and CDR2 SQIVND (reference sequence). J was trimmed by 2 bases and V by 4 bases; bases with no gene match: 7. This CDR3 is 15 amino acids long. The CDR3 reads CASSRSRDSNYGYTF. CDR3 DNA: TGTGCCAGTAGTAGGAGCCGGGACAGCAACTATGGCTACACCTTC.

The chain combines TRBV20-1 with TRBJ2-1; a possible D gene is TRBD2 (5 bases). Germline CDR1 is DFQATT and CDR2 is SNEGSKA (reference sequence). V gave up 3 bases and J gave up 0 bases, with 15 bases separating them. The CDR3 sequence is 16 residues long. CDR3 in DNA: TGCAGTGCTAGTCGGCCAGCGGTCCCCTCCTACAATGAGCAGTTCTTC. Protein sequence: CSASRPAVPSYNEQFF.

The V and J genes are TRBV7-8 and TRBJ2-7; 7 nucleotides agree with TRBD1. Germline CDR1 SGHVS, CDR2 FQNEAQ. Unmatched junction bases numbered 4, after V lost 5 bases and J lost 0 bases. The CDR3 is 14 residues long. CDR3 sequence (DNA): TGTGCCAGCAGCCCCGACAGGGACTCCTACGAGCAGTACTTC. Translated, it gives CASSPDRDSYEQYF.

The sample holds a few counts of this clone. The chain joins TRBV7-9 to TRBJ1-6; 9 bases match TRBD1. This CDR3 comprises 15 residues. With 7 bases clipped from V and 9 bases from J, the junction kept 10 bases outside the gene matches. Germline values: CDR1 SEHNR, CDR2 FQNEAQ (reference sequence). CDR3 sequence (DNA): TGTGCCAGCACCTCAAACAGGGGGCTGAGTTCACCCCTCCACTTT. Translation gives CASTSNRGLSSPLHF.

The V gene is TRBV2, the J gene TRBJ2-1; 8 nucleotides match TRBD1. V dropped 6 bases and J dropped 8; count of bases not matched to a gene: 9. Germline values: CDR1 SNHLY, CDR2 FYNNEI. This CDR3 has 14 residues. In DNA, the CDR3 is TGTGCCAGCAGACGGCAGACAGGGGATGATGAGCAGTTCTTC. This encodes CASRRQTGDDEQFF.

The CDR3 bases are TGTGCCAGCAGCCCACCCAGGGGAGGGGTGACTGAAGCTTTCTTT. Translating it yields CASSPPRGGVTEAFF. The chain carries TRBV9 and TRBJ1-1, with a weak D call TRBD1 (6 bases). CDR3 length equals 15 residues. The germline V gene encodes CDR1 SGDLS and CDR2 YYNGEE. V was clipped by 4 bases and J by 5 bases, with 18 bases between them.

The chain is built from TRBV7-9 and TRBJ1-1, with 7 bases aligning to TRBD1. This CDR3 has 12 residues. The trim removed 8 bases at V and 5 bases at J, leaving 5 bases unmatched. The germline V gene has CDR1 SEHNR and CDR2 FQNEAQ (reference sequence). Here the CDR3 DNA reads TGTGCCAGCTTTAAGACAGGGACTGAAGCTTTCTTT. This gives the protein CASFKTGTEAFF.

The V gene is TRBV24-1, the J gene TRBJ1-2, with TRBD1 identical over 10 bases. Trimming took 5 bases from V and 4 from J; bases not matched to a gene: 3. The germline gives CDR1 KGHDR, CDR2 SFDVKD. The CDR3 consists of 14 residues. The CDR3 bases are TGTGCCACCAGTGGGGGACAGGGGCGCTATGGCTACACCTTC. Translating it yields CATSGGQGRYGYTF.